This T cell receptor (beta chain) came from a study of blood T cell repertoires in COVID-19. At the level of the study: Both acute and convalescent COVID-19 samples were obtained from the United States, Italy and Spain.

Germline V lookup: CDR1 SGHRS, CDR2 YFSETQ. Trimming at V came to 3 bases and at J to 7 bases, leaving 11 bases not matched to a gene. The CDR3 length is 16 residues. As processed by the authors: Counts of nucleated cells, estimated from reference gene primer amplification, were obtained. Assay: immunoSEQ multiplex PCR; the TCRdb copy retains only in-frame clones and omits some. V and J calls and clone size are those listed in that table; D and trimming were worked out from the DNA. The data show roughly 320,000 clones, with around 86% seen just once and roughly 1.3% held by the top ten. The origin of this receptor is a man between 65 and 85 years old with acute or convalescent COVID-19. This chain uses TRBV5-1 with TRBJ2-1, with TRBD2 matching 9 bases. Sequencing was carried out using peripheral blood. The CDR3: CASSWRAGGIGNEQFF. The CDR3 DNA reads as TGCGCCAGCAGCTGGAGAGCGGGAGGAATTGGTAATGAGCAGTTCTTC. Full variable domain (remainder filled in from reference TRBV5-1 and TRBJ2-1): KAGVTQTPRYLIKTRGQQVTLSCSPISGHRSVSWYQQTPGQGLQFLFEYFSETQRNKGNFPGRFSGRQFSNSRSEMNVSTLELGDSALYLCASSWRAGGIGNEQFFGPGTRLTVL.